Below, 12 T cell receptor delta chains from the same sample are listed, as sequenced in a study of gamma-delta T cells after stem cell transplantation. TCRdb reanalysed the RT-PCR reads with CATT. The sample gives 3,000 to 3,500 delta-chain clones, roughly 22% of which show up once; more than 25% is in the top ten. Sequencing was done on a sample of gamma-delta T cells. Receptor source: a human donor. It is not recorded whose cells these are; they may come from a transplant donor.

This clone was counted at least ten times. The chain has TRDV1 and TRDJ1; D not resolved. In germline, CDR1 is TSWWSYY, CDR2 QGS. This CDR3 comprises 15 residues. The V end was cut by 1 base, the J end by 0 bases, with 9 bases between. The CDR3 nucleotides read TGTGCTCTTGGGGAACGTCGCCGGTACACCGATAAACTCATCTTT. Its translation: CALGERRRYTDKLIF.

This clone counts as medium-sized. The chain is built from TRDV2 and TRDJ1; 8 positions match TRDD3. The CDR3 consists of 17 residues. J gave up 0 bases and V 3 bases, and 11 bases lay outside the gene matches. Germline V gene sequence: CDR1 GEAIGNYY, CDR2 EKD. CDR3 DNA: TGTGCCTGTGACTCCCTGAGGGATACGAGGTACACCGATAAACTCATCTTT. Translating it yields CACDSLRDTRYTDKLIF.

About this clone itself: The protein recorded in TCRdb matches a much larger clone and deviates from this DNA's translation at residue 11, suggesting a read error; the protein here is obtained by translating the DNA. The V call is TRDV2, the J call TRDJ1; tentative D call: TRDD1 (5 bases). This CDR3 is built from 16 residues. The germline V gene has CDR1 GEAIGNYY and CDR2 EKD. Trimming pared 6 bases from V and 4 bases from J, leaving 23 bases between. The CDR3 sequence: CACSLLGNRVHDKLIF. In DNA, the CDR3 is TGTGCCTGTTCCCTCTTGGGTAATAGGGTACACGATAAACTCATCTTT.

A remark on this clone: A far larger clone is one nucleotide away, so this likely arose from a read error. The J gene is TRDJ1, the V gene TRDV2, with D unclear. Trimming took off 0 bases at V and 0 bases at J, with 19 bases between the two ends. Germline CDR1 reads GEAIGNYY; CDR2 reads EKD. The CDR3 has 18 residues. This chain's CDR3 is CACDTLLAPNSYTDKLIF. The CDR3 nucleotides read TGTGCCTGTGACACCCTGCTGGCACCGAATTCATACACCGATAAACTCATCTTT.

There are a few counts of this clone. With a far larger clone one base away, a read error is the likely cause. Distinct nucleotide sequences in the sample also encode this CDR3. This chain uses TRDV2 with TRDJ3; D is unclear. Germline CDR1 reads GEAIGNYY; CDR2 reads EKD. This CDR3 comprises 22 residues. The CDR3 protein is CACDTAESLSAAGSWDTRQMFF. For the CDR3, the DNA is TGTGCTTGTGACACCGCCGAGTCTCTTAGCGCCGCAGGCTCCTGGGACACCCGACAGATGTTTTTC.

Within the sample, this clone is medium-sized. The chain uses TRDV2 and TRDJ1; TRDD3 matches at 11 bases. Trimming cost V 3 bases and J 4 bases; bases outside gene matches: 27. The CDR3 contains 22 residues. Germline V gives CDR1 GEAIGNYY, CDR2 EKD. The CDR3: CACDSLLGDKSELPLVIDKLIF. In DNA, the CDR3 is TGTGCCTGTGACTCCCTACTGGGGGATAAATCCGAGTTGCCGCTAGTAATCGATAAACTCATCTTT.

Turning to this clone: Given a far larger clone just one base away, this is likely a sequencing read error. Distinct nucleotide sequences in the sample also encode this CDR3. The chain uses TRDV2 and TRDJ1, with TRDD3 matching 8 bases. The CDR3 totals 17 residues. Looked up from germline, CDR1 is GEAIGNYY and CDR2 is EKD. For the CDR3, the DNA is TGTGCCTGTCTGAGACTGGGGGGATCGAGTGGGTCCGATAAGCTCATCTTT. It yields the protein CACLRLGGSSGSDKLIF.

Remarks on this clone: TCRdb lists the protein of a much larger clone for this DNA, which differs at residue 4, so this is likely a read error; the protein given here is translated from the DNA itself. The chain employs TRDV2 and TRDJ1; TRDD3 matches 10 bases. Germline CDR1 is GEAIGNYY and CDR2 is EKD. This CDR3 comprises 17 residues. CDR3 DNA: TGTGCCTGTGGCACCTTAACACTGGGGGATTACACCGATAAACTCATCTTT. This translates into CACGTLTLGDYTDKLIF.

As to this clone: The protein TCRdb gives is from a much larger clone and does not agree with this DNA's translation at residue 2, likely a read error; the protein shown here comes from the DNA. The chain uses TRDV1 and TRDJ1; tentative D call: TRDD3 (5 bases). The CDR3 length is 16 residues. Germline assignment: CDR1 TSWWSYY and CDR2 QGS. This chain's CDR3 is CSLGELFLSSTDKLIF. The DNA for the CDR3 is TGTTCTCTTGGGGAACTATTTTTAAGTTCCACCGATAAACTCATCTTT.

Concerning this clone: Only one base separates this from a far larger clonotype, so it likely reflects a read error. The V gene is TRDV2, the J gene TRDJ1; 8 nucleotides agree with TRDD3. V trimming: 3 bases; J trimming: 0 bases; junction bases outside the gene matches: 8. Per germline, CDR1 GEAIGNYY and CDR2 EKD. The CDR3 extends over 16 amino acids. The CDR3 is CACDPLGDPYTDKLIF. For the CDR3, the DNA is TGTGCCTGTGACCCCCTGGGGGACCCCTACACCGATAAACTCATCTTT.

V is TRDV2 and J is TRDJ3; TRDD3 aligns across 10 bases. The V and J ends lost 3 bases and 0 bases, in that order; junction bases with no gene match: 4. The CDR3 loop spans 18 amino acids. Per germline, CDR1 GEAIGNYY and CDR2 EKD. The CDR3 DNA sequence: TGTGCCTGTGACTTACTGGGGGATCGCTCCTGGGACACCCGACAGATGTTTTTC. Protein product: CACDLLGDRSWDTRQMFF.

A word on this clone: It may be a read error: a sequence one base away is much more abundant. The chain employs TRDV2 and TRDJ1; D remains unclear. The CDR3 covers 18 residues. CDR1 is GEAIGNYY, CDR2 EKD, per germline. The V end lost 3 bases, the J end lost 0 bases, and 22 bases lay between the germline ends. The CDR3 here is CACDVLGPKGSNTDKLIF. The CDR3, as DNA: TGTGCCTGTGACGTTTTGGGTCCCAAAGGGTCCAACACCGATAAACTCATCTTT.